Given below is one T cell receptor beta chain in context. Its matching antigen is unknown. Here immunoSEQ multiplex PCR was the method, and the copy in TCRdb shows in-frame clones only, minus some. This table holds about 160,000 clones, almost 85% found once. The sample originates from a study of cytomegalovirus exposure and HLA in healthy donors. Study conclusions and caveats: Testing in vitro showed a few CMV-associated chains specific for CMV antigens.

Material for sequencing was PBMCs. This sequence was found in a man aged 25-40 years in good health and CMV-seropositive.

In nucleotides, the CDR3 is TGTGCCAGCAGTTACTCGGGGACAGGGGGCCACGAGCAGTACTTC. It encodes CASSYSGTGGHEQYF. The genes are TRBV6-5 and TRBJ2-7, with 12 bases identical to TRBD1. This CDR3 comprises 15 residues. Looked up from germline, CDR1 is MNHEY and CDR2 is SVGAGI. With V trimmed by 0 bases and J by 5 bases, 2 bases remained unmatched.